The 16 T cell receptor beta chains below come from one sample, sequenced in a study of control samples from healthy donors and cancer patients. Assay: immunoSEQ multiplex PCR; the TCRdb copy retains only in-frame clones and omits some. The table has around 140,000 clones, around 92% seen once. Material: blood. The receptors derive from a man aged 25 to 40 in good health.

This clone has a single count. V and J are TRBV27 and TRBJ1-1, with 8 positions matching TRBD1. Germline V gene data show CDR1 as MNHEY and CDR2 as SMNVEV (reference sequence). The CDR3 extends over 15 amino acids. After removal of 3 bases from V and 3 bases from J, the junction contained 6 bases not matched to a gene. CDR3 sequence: CASSFSTGVDTEAFF. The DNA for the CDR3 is TGTGCCAGCAGTTTCTCGACAGGGGTTGACACTGAAGCTTTCTTT.

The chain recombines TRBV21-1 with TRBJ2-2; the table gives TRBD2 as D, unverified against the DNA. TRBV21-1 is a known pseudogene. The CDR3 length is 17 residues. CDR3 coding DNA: TGTGCCAGCAGCTGTACTAGCGGGGGACCAGTTGGCGGGGAGCTGTTTTTT. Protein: CASSCTSGGPVGGELFF.

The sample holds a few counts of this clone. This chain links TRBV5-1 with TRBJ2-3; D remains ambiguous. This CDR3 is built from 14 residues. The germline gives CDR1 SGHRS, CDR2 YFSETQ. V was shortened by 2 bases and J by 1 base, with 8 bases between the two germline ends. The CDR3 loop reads CASSFEDRTDTQYF. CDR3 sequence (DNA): TGCGCCAGCAGCTTCGAGGACCGCACAGATACGCAGTATTTT.

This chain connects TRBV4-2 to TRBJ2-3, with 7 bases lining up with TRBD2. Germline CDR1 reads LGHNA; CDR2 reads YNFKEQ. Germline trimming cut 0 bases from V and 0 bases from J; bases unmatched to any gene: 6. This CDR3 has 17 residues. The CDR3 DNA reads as TGTGCCAGCAGCCAAGAAGCAGCGGGGACTAGCACAGATACGCAGTATTTT. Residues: CASSQEAAGTSTDTQYF.

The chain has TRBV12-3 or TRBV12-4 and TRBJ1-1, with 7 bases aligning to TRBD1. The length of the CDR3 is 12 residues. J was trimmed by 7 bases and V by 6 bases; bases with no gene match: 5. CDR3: CASSNRDSEAFF. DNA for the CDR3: TGTGCCAGCAGCAACCGGGACAGTGAAGCTTTCTTT.

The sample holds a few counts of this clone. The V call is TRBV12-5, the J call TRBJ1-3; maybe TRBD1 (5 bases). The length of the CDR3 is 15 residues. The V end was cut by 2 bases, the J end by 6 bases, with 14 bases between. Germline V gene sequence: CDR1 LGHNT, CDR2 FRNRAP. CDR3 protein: CASGLSGRIINTIYF. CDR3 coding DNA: TGTGCTAGTGGTTTGTCGGGACGGATAATAAACACCATATATTTT.

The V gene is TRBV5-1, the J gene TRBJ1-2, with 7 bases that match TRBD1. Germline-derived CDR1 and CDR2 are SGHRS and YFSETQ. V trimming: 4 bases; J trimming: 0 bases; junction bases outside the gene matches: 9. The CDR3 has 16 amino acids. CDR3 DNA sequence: TGCGCCAGCAGCATGCCCCGGGACAGAGCTAACTATGGCTACACCTTC. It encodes CASSMPRDRANYGYTF. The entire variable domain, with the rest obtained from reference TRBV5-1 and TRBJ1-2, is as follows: KAGVTQTPRYLIKTRGQQVTLSCSPISGHRSVSWYQQTPGQGLQFLFEYFSETQRNKGNFPGRFSGRQFSNSRSEMNVSTLELGDSALYLCASSMPRDRANYGYTFGSGTRLTVV.

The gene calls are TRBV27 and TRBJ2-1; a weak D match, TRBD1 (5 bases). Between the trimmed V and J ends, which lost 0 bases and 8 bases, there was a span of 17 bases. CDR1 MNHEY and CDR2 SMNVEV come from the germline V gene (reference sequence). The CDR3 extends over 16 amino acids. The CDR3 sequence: CASSLSSGVGVYEQFF. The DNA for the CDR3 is TGTGCCAGCAGTTTATCAAGTGGTGTAGGGGTGTATGAGCAGTTCTTC.

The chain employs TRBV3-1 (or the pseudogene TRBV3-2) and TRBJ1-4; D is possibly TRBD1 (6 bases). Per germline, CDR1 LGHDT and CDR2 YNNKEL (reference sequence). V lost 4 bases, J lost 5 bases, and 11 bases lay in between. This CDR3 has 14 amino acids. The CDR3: CASSLRGGNEKLFF. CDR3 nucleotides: TGTGCCAGCAGCCTCAGGGGAGGAAATGAAAAACTGTTTTTT.

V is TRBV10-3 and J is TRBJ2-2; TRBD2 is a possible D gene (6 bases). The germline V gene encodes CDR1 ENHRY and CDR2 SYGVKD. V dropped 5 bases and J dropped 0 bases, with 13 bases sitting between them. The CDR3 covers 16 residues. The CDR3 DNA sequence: TGTGCCATCAGTAAGTGGGGAGGAACGAACACCGGGGAGCTGTTTTTT. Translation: CAISKWGGTNTGELFF.

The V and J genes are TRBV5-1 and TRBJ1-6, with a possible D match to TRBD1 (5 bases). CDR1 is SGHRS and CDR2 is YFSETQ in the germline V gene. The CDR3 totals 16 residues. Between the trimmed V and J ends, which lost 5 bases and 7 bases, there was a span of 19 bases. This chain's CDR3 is CASRVGLRAENSPLHF. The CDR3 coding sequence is TGCGCCAGCAGGGTGGGGCTCAGGGCCGAGAATTCACCCCTCCACTTT.

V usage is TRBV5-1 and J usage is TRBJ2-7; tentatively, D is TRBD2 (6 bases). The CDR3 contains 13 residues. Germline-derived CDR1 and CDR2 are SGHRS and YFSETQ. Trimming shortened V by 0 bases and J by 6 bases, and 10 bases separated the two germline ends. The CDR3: CASSLAVTSEQYF. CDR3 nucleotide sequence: TGCGCCAGCAGCTTGGCCGTGACTAGCGAGCAGTACTTC.

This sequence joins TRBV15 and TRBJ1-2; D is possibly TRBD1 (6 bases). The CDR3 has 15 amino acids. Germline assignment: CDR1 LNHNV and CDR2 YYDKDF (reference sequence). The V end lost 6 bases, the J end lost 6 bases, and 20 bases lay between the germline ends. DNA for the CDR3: TGTGCCACCAGTGGTGTATTAGAGGGGGAGGATGGCTACACCTTC. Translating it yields CATSGVLEGEDGYTF.

The CDR3 loop is CASSVTDRGNQPQHF. The CDR3, as DNA: TGTGCCAGCAGCGTCACCGACAGGGGGAATCAGCCCCAGCATTTT. This chain links TRBV9 with TRBJ1-5; 9 nucleotides line up with TRBD1. Germline V gives CDR1 SGDLS, CDR2 YYNGEE. The CDR3 runs to 15 residues. The V segment lost 2 bases and the J segment 4 bases; nucleotides outside the gene matches: 4.

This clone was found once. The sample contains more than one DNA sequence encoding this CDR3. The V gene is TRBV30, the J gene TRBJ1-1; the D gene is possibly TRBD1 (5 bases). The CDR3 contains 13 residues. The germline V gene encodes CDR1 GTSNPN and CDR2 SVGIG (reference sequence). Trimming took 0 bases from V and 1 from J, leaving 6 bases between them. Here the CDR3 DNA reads TGTGCCTGGAGTGTGACAGAGAACACTGAAGCTTTCTTT. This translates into CAWSVTENTEAFF. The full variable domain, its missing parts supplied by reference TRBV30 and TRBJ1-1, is SQTIHQWPATLVQPVGSPLSLECTVEGTSNPNLYWYRQAAGRGLQLLFYSVGIGQISSEVPQNLSASRPQDRQFILSSKKLLLSDSGFYLCAWSVTENTEAFFGQGTRLTVV.

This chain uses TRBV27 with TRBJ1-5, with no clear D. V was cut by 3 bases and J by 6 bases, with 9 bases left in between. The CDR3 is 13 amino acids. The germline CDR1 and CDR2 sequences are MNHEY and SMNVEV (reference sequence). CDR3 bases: TGTGCCAGCAGTTTGGTGGGGAGTCAGCCCCAGCATTTT. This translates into CASSLVGSQPQHF.